The 18 T cell receptor beta chains reported below all come from one sample, sequenced in a study of cytomegalovirus exposure and HLA in healthy donors. Use of 60 Vbeta and 13 Jbeta primers characterized the PCR. Sequenced by immunoSEQ multiplex PCR; TCRdb stores in-frame clones only, minus some. In all, the sample yields tens of thousands of clones. Sequenced sample: PBMCs. Receptors were obtained from a male donor in good health and CMV-seronegative.

The genes are TRBV6-5 and TRBJ2-7; 10 bases line up with TRBD1. CDR3 length equals 16 residues. V gave up 2 bases and J gave up 4 bases; unmatched junction bases: 8. Germline CDR1 and CDR2: MNHEY and SVGAGI. The CDR3: CASSYAAGQGVYEQYF. DNA of the CDR3: TGTGCCAGCAGTTACGCGGCCGGACAGGGGGTGTACGAGCAGTACTTC.

The chain couples TRBV5-1 to TRBJ2-2; D unresolved. V was pared by 0 bases and J by 3 bases, with 9 bases between. This CDR3 is 15 amino acids long. Germline values: CDR1 SGHRS, CDR2 YFSETQ. Here the CDR3 DNA reads TGCGCCAGCAGCTTGGGGCAGGTCGACACCGGGGAGCTGTTTTTT. Residues: CASSLGQVDTGELFF.

This chain joins TRBV30 and TRBJ2-7; 11 bases match TRBD2. The CDR3 contains 14 residues. With 5 bases clipped from V and 6 bases from J, the junction kept 9 bases outside the gene matches. The germline V gene has CDR1 GTSNPN and CDR2 SVGIG (reference sequence). The CDR3 protein is CAWSPLAGGLEQYF. The DNA of the CDR3 is TGTGCCTGGTCCCCCCTAGCGGGAGGCCTCGAGCAGTACTTC.

The J gene is TRBJ2-5, the V gene TRBV5-8; TRBD2 matches at 10 bases. Per germline, CDR1 SGHTS and CDR2 YDEGEE. The CDR3 extends over 15 amino acids. V shed 5 bases and J 2 bases; nucleotides not matched to a gene: 6. DNA of the CDR3: TGTGCCAGCAGTCTGGGACTAGCGTCTCAAGAGACCCAGTACTTC. Its protein is CASSLGLASQETQYF. The whole variable domain, filled in from reference TRBV5-8 and TRBJ2-5, reads EAGVTQSPTHLIKTRGQQATLRCSPISGHTSVYWYQQALGLGLQFLLWYDEGEERNRGNFPPRFSGRQFPNYSSELNVNALELEDSALYLCASSLGLASQETQYFGPGTRLLVL.

The CDR3 region is CAISHNSPGNEQFF. In nucleotides, the CDR3 is TGTGCCATCAGCCACAACAGCCCAGGTAATGAGCAGTTCTTC. The rearrangement joins TRBV6-1 to TRBJ2-1; D is unresolved. V shed 10 bases and J shed 7 bases, with 20 bases lying between them. Germline CDR1 is MNHNS and CDR2 is SASEGT. The CDR3 length is 14 residues.

The rearrangement joins TRBV18 to TRBJ1-5; no clear D. The germline V gene encodes CDR1 KGHSH and CDR2 LQKENI. The CDR3 consists of 15 residues. The V and J ends lost 6 bases and 3 bases respectively, with 15 bases between them. This CDR3 reads CASSSLNADNQPQHF. The CDR3 DNA follows: TGTGCCAGCTCTTCCTTGAACGCAGACAATCAGCCCCAGCATTTT. Using reference TRBV18 and TRBJ1-5 for the parts outside the CDR3, the full variable domain is NAGVMQNPRHLVRRRGQEARLRCSPMKGHSHVYWYRQLPEEGLKFMVYLQKENIIDESGMPKERFSAEFPKEGPSILRIQQVVRGDSAAYFCASSSLNADNQPQHFGDGTRLSIL.

The gene calls are TRBV28 and TRBJ2-7; 7 bases align to TRBD2. Trimming removed 3 bases from V and 5 bases from J; junction bases left unmatched: 19. From germline, CDR1 is MDHEN and CDR2 SYDVKM. The CDR3 runs 18 residues. Here the CDR3 DNA reads TGTGCCAGCAGTTTCCGGCTATCGCGCGCGGGAGTAACCCACGAGCAGTACTTC. It yields the protein CASSFRLSRAGVTHEQYF.

The gene calls are TRBV25-1 and TRBJ2-3, with TRBD2 as a possible D gene (6 bases). The CDR3 contains 16 residues. Trimming removed 3 bases at V and 2 bases at J, with 15 bases between. CDR1 is MGHDK and CDR2 is SYGVNS in the germline V gene. In nucleotides, the CDR3 is TGTGCCAGCAGTGATTCGAGGGAGGCACCCACAGATACGCAGTATTTT. Residues: CASSDSREAPTDTQYF.

The chain combines TRBV29-1 with TRBJ1-1; D gene uncertain. With 4 bases removed from V and 3 bases from J, the gap between germline ends came to 18 bases. Germline loops: CDR1 SQVTM, CDR2 ANQGSEA. This CDR3 is 15 amino acids long. In DNA, the CDR3 is TGCAGCGTTGTGTCCGCGTTCGGCGGTGACACTGAAGCTTTCTTT. It codes for CSVVSAFGGDTEAFF. Together with reference TRBV29-1 and TRBJ1-1, the CDR3 gives the full variable domain: SAVISQKPSRDICQRGTSLTIQCQVDSQVTMMFWYRQQPGQSLTLIATANQGSEATYESGFVIDKFPISRPNLTFSTLTVSNMSPEDSSIYLCSVVSAFGGDTEAFFGQGTRLTVV.

J is TRBJ2-3 and V is TRBV4-1; D is ambiguous. V was pared by 4 bases and J by 11 bases, with 19 bases between. Looked up from germline, CDR1 is MGHRA and CDR2 is YSYEKL. The length of the CDR3 is 14 residues. The CDR3 DNA sequence: TGCGCCAGCAGCCTCACTCCTACAGCCGCAGAGCAGTATTTT. It specifies CASSLTPTAAEQYF.

The rearrangement joins TRBV9 to TRBJ1-2; tentative D call: TRBD1 (5 bases). Trimming took 1 base from V and 5 from J, leaving 15 bases between them. Germline CDR1 is SGDLS and CDR2 is YYNGEE. This CDR3 contains 15 residues. CDR3 sequence reads: CASSVRQSSRYGYTF. Here the CDR3 DNA reads TGTGCCAGCAGCGTAAGACAGAGCTCTAGATATGGCTACACCTTC.

Of note for this clone: The junction differs from germline at one of its ends, possibly a read error. The chain links TRBV30 to TRBJ2-1; the match to TRBD2 covers 8 bases. The CDR3 totals 14 residues. The germline V gene encodes CDR1 GTSNPN and CDR2 SVGIG (reference sequence). The CDR3 sequence: CACPGGPSDNEQFF. As DNA, the CDR3 is TGTGCCTGCCCGGGAGGGCCCTCCGACAATGAGCAGTTCTTC.

The chain has TRBV19 and TRBJ2-2, with 10 bases identical to TRBD2. The CDR3 runs 14 residues. Germline loops: CDR1 LNHDA, CDR2 SQIVND (reference sequence). J gave up 7 bases and V 5 bases, and 4 bases lay outside the gene matches. The CDR3 region has the DNA TGTGCCAGTAGTGTGGGACTAGCGTACGGGGAGCTGTTTTTT. It translates to CASSVGLAYGELFF.

The chain employs TRBV7-2 and TRBJ2-7; D is uncertain. With 0 bases removed from V and 1 base from J, the gap between germline ends came to 7 bases. This CDR3 spans 14 amino acids. The germline V gene encodes CDR1 SGHTA and CDR2 FQGNSA. The CDR3 loop reads CASSLATASYEQYF. The CDR3 DNA is TGTGCCAGCAGCTTAGCGACTGCTTCCTACGAGCAGTACTTC.

Turning to this clone: Compared with germline, one end of the junction differs, possibly owing to a read error. V gene TRBV30 combines with J gene TRBJ2-1; the D gene is possibly TRBD2 (5 bases). From germline, CDR1 is GTSNPN and CDR2 SVGIG (reference sequence). The CDR3 extends over 12 amino acids. The CDR3 nucleotides are TGTGCCTCCTCTCGGACTGGCAATGGGCAGTTCTTC. Translated, it gives CASSRTGNGQFF.

The J gene is TRBJ2-5, the V gene TRBV27; 9 bases fit TRBD1. Germline loops: CDR1 MNHEY, CDR2 SMNVEV (reference sequence). V gave up 6 bases and J gave up 6 bases; unmatched junction bases: 8. This CDR3 is built from 14 residues. The CDR3 loop is CASSGTGTIQTQYF. The CDR3 DNA follows: TGTGCCAGCAGCGGGACAGGGACGATACAGACCCAGTACTTC.

The chain links TRBV14 to TRBJ2-1; no definite D call. Between the trimmed V and J ends, which lost 2 bases and 6 bases, there was a span of 8 bases. Germline CDR1 and CDR2: SGHDN and FVKESK. The CDR3 runs 13 residues. CDR3 in DNA: TGTGCCAGCAGCCAAAACCGGGTCAATGAGCAGTTCTTC. It codes for CASSQNRVNEQFF.

The chain employs TRBV6-6 and TRBJ2-5; 9 nucleotides align to TRBD2. Matching the DNA end better, TRBJ2-7 makes the J call doubtful. The germline V gene has CDR1 MNHNY and CDR2 SVGAGI (reference sequence). The CDR3 is 15 residues long. The DNA of the CDR3 is TGTGCCAGCGGCGGGGGGGCAGGGGGTAGGGGCGAGCAGTACTTC. Translated, it gives CASGGGAGGRGEQYF.